This T cell receptor (beta chain) was captured in a study of cytomegalovirus exposure and HLA in healthy donors. PCR amplification relied on 60 Vbeta primers (plus 13 Jbeta primers). Measured with immunoSEQ multiplex PCR; TCRdb has only the in-frame clones, and not every one. Of about 200,000 clones listed, 82% are singletons. Study-wide results and limits: Generally TCR sequences proved uncommon, though certain public TCRs appeared in numerous donors. Researchers reported in a later analysis that a missense DCLRE1C variant was tied to TCR beta V- and J-gene trimming.

About this clone itself: Its target is not known.

The germline CDR1 and CDR2 sequences are SGHTS and YDEGEE. Trimming took off 6 bases at V and 3 bases at J, with 16 bases between the two ends. The CDR3 sequence is 15 residues long. The receptor's source is a man aged 35 to 55 in good health and CMV-seropositive. The specimen was PBMCs. The V gene is TRBV5-8, the J gene TRBJ1-3; tentatively, D is TRBD1 (5 bases). This chain's CDR3 is CASILRGRSGNTIYF. The DNA of the CDR3 is TGTGCCAGCATCCTTCGGGGGAGAAGTGGAAACACCATATATTTT.